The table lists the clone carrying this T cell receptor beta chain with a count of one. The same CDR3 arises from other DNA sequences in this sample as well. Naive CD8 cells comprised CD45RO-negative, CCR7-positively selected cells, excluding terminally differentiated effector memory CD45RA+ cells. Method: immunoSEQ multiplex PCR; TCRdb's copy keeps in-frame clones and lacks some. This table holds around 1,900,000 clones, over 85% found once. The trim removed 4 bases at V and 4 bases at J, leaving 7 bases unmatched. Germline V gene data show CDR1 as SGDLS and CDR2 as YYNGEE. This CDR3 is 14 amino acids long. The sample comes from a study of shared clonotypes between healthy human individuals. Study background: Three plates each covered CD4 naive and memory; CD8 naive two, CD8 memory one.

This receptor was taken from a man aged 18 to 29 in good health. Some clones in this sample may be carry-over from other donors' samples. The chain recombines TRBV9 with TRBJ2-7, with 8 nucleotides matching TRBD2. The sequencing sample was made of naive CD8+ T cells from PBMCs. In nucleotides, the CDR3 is TGTGCCAGCAGCCCGAGCGGGGGTCCGTACGAGCAGTACTTC. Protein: CASSPSGGPYEQYF.